Detailed here is one T cell receptor (beta chain). The antigen remains undetermined. Trimming at V came to 1 base and at J to 6 bases, leaving 14 bases not matched to a gene. The CDR3 spans 18 residues. Germline lookup yields CDR1 LGHNA and CDR2 YNFKEQ. The assay was immunoSEQ multiplex PCR, and TCRdb's table has in-frame clones only and misses some. The data hold about 93,000 clones, with approximately 86% observed a single time. The sample belongs to a study of T cell responses to AZD1222 COVID-19 vaccine. Study-wide context: Pooling covered second doses at about 4 or about 12 weeks.

Study-wide points: The study identified only 6 or 7 AZD1222 recipients as seropositive at baseline.

V gene TRBV4-2 combines with J gene TRBJ2-3; 9 bases match TRBD2. The sequence derives from an adult in good health. Source: peripheral blood, taken on day 0 of AZD1222 vaccination. The CDR3 here is CASSQGGAGGPSLDTQYF. The CDR3 DNA reads as TGTGCCAGCAGCCAAGGGGGTGCGGGAGGGCCTAGTCTGGATACGCAGTATTTT.